This passage covers 26 T cell receptor beta chains from one sample sequenced in a study of cytomegalovirus exposure and HLA in healthy donors. It was with 60 Vbeta and 13 Jbeta primers that the PCR ran. The method was immunoSEQ multiplex PCR; TCRdb's version includes in-frame clones alone and lacks a portion of them. The sample lists under 250,000 clones, roughly 78% occurring once. Sequencing was performed on PBMCs. The receptor source for this set is a boy younger than 18 in good health and CMV-seronegative.

This rearrangement joins TRBV29-1 to TRBJ1-1, with no clear D. This CDR3 is 12 amino acids long. CDR1 is SQVTM and CDR2 is ANQGSEA in the germline V gene. V shed 3 bases and J shed 1 base, with 6 bases lying between them. The DNA of the CDR3 is TGCAGCGTTGAGATACAGAACACTGAAGCTTTCTTT. This gives the protein CSVEIQNTEAFF.

In its sample, this clone was seen a few times. The rearrangement uses TRBV19 and TRBJ1-2; maybe TRBD1 (5 bases). The CDR3 covers 15 residues. V gave up 3 bases and J gave up 3 bases, with 14 bases separating them. Germline-derived CDR1 and CDR2 are LNHDA and SQIVND (reference sequence). The CDR3 here is CASSMVGRVDYGYTF. Here the CDR3 DNA reads TGTGCCAGTAGTATGGTGGGCAGGGTGGACTATGGCTACACCTTC. Together with reference TRBV19 and TRBJ1-2, the CDR3 gives the full variable domain: DGGITQSPKYLFRKEGQNVTLSCEQNLNHDAMYWYRQDPGQGLRLIYYSQIVNDFQKGDIAEGYSVSREKKESFPLTVTSAQKNPTAFYLCASSMVGRVDYGYTFGSGTRLTVV.

This clone has more than one count but fewer than ten. The V and J genes are TRBV6-5 and TRBJ1-1, with D perhaps TRBD1 (6 bases). Trimming stripped 4 bases from V and 4 bases from J, with 13 bases between. Germline CDR1 reads MNHEY; CDR2 reads SVGAGI. The CDR3 contains 14 residues. The CDR3 coding sequence is TGTGCCAGCAGTTTAGACAGGTCGGTCACTGAAGCTTTCTTT. Translation: CASSLDRSVTEAFF.

This clone showed up just once. In DNA form, the CDR3 reads TGTGCCACCAGCAGACCGGGGATAGAGACCCAGTACTTC. It encodes CATSRPGIETQYF. V usage is TRBV15 and J usage is TRBJ2-5, with a weak D call TRBD2 (5 bases). Germline-derived CDR1 and CDR2 are LNHNV and YYDKDF (reference sequence). Deletions cut 2 bases from V and 4 bases from J, with 8 bases between. This CDR3 is built from 13 residues.

The J gene is TRBJ2-5, the V gene TRBV6-7, with D hard to call. TRBV6-7 is an ORF, and what it does is uncertain. The CDR3 spans 14 residues. Deletions cut 4 bases from V and 1 base from J, with 10 bases between. CDR3 nucleotide sequence: TGTGCCAGCAGTTGGAGCGAGCCCCAAGAGACCCAGTACTTC. As protein: CASSWSEPQETQYF.

The gene calls are TRBV5-5 and TRBJ1-1; 8 nucleotides align to TRBD1. Germline trimming cut 1 base from V and 4 bases from J; bases unmatched to any gene: 3. The length of the CDR3 is 14 residues. Germline CDR1 and CDR2: SGHKS and YYEKEE (reference sequence). CDR3 amino acids: CASSLIQGVTEAFF. The CDR3 DNA reads as TGTGCCAGCAGCTTGATACAGGGGGTCACTGAAGCTTTCTTT. Together with reference TRBV5-5 and TRBJ1-1, the CDR3 gives the full variable domain: DAGVTQSPTHLIKTRGQQVTLRCSPISGHKSVSWYQQVLGQGPQFIFQYYEKEERGRGNFPDRFSARQFPNYSSELNVNALLLGDSALYLCASSLIQGVTEAFFGQGTRLTVV.

This clone was recorded a few times. The chain couples TRBV9 to TRBJ1-1; a weak D match, TRBD1 (5 bases). The CDR3 extends over 16 amino acids. Looked up from germline, CDR1 is SGDLS and CDR2 is YYNGEE. Between the trimmed V and J ends, which lost 4 bases and 0 bases, there was a span of 16 bases. The CDR3 region is CASSPRAPGMNTEAFF. The CDR3 region has the DNA TGTGCCAGCAGCCCCCGAGCCCCAGGGATGAACACTGAAGCTTTCTTT.

This rearrangement joins TRBV9 to TRBJ2-3, with 7 bases that match TRBD2. J gave up 0 bases and V 4 bases, and 8 bases lay outside the gene matches. The germline gives CDR1 SGDLS, CDR2 YYNGEE. The CDR3 sequence is 16 residues long. CDR3 in amino acids: CASSPRTRSSTDTQYF. In DNA, the CDR3 is TGTGCCAGCAGCCCCCGGACTAGATCTAGCACAGATACGCAGTATTTT.

The chain uses TRBV7-3 and TRBJ2-1, with no clear D. CDR3 size: 15 residues. Per the germline V gene, CDR1 is SGHTA and CDR2 is FQGTGA. V lost 0 bases and J lost 3, with 9 bases in between. The CDR3 DNA reads as TGTGCCAGCAGCTTAACCCCCTACCTCTACAATGAGCAGTTCTTC. Translation: CASSLTPYLYNEQFF. The full variable domain, rest sourced from reference TRBV7-3 and TRBJ2-1, is GAGVSQTPSNKVTEKGKYVELRCDPISGHTALYWYRQSLGQGPEFLIYFQGTGAADDSGLPNDRFFAVRPEGSVSTLKIQRTERGDSAVYLCASSLTPYLYNEQFFGPGTRLTVL.

V is TRBV11-2 and J is TRBJ1-3, with D unclear. CDR3 size: 13 residues. Germline loops: CDR1 SGHAT, CDR2 FQNNGV. V lost 4 bases to trimming and J lost 4 bases, with 8 bases between them. The CDR3 DNA reads as TGTGCCAGCAGCTACATCTCAGGAAACACCATATATTTT. Residues: CASSYISGNTIYF.

V and J are TRBV10-3 and TRBJ1-2, with a tentative D call TRBD1 (6 bases). Germline V gene sequence: CDR1 ENHRY, CDR2 SYGVKD. The V end lost 2 bases, the J end lost 0 bases, and 10 bases lay between the germline ends. This CDR3 has 15 residues. The CDR3 bases are TGTGCCATCAGTGAGACGGGGGGCGCTAACTATGGCTACACCTTC. Amino acids: CAISETGGANYGYTF.

The table lists this clone with a count of one. The chain carries TRBV4-2 and TRBJ2-5, with D maybe TRBD2 (5 bases). V lost 0 bases, J lost 1 base, and 9 bases lay in between. Germline V lookup: CDR1 LGHNA, CDR2 YNFKEQ. This CDR3 region has 15 residues. CDR3 amino acids: CASSQEPGIQETQYF. In DNA form, the CDR3 reads TGTGCCAGCAGCCAAGAACCGGGAATCCAAGAGACCCAGTACTTC.

The gene calls are TRBV4-1 and TRBJ1-2; D unresolved. The CDR3 loop spans 18 amino acids. Germline loops: CDR1 MGHRA, CDR2 YSYEKL. Deletions cut 1 base from V and 8 bases from J, with 26 bases between. CDR3 sequence (DNA): TGCGCCAGCAGCCAAGTCGCAAAGACCGGGGTAAAGGGAGGCGGCTACACCTTC. Protein sequence: CASSQVAKTGVKGGGYTF.

This clone was seen a handful of times. The chain recombines TRBV6-5 with TRBJ2-3; D is possibly TRBD2 (6 bases). This CDR3 comprises 12 residues. Germline V gene data show CDR1 as MNHEY and CDR2 as SVGAGI. Trimming shortened V by 7 bases and J by 3 bases, and 8 bases separated the two germline ends. CDR3 sequence reads: CASTSVTDTQYF. Written as DNA, the CDR3 is TGTGCCAGCACTAGCGTAACAGATACGCAGTATTTT.

The rearrangement uses TRBV18 and TRBJ2-7, with D possibly matching TRBD1 (5 bases). V was cut by 2 bases and J by 1 base, with 12 bases left in between. From germline, CDR1 is KGHSH and CDR2 LQKENI. The CDR3 sequence is 15 residues long. CDR3 residues: CASSPMGLGSYEQYF. In nucleotides, the CDR3 is TGTGCCAGCTCACCAATGGGGCTTGGATCCTACGAGCAGTACTTC.

V and J are TRBV4-1 and TRBJ2-1, with D possibly matching TRBD2 (6 bases). This CDR3 region has 13 residues. Deletions cut 3 bases from V and 7 bases from J, with 10 bases between. CDR1 is MGHRA and CDR2 is YSYEKL in the germline V gene. In DNA form, the CDR3 reads TGCGCCAGCAGCCATGCGGGGTTAAATGAGCAGTTCTTC. Residues: CASSHAGLNEQFF.

This clone has a handful of counts. The chain recombines TRBV6-5 with TRBJ1-5; D not certain. V lost 8 bases, J lost 4 bases, and 12 bases lay in between. The CDR3 contains 13 residues. Germline CDR1 is MNHEY and CDR2 is SVGAGI. CDR3 sequence: CASGSALNQPQHF. The CDR3 region has the DNA TGTGCCAGCGGGAGCGCACTAAATCAGCCCCAGCATTTT.

The chain recombines TRBV7-9 with TRBJ1-1, with a possible D match to TRBD1 (5 bases). Trimming cost V 5 bases and J 5 bases, with 18 bases left between them. Germline V gene data show CDR1 as SEHNR and CDR2 as FQNEAQ (reference sequence). There are 15 residues in the CDR3. The CDR3 spells CASSAFRAIGTEAFF. In DNA, the CDR3 is TGTGCCAGCAGCGCATTCAGGGCGATTGGGACTGAAGCTTTCTTT.

V is TRBV12-5 and J is TRBJ1-6; no reliable D call. CDR3 size: 11 residues. Germline values: CDR1 LGHNT, CDR2 FRNRAP. The ends were cut back, 4 bases at V and 9 bases at J, with 4 bases in the middle. The CDR3 region is CASGSSSPLHF. DNA of the CDR3: TGTGCTAGTGGTTCGAGTTCACCCCTCCACTTT.

The chain carries TRBV30 and TRBJ1-1; 9 bases are shared with TRBD1. Germline values: CDR1 GTSNPN, CDR2 SVGIG (reference sequence). The J segment lost 0 bases and the V segment lost 4 bases, leaving 3 bases of the junction unmatched. The CDR3 is made up of 14 amino acids. CDR3 bases: TGTGCCTGGACCGGACAGGGGATGAACACTGAAGCTTTCTTT. Protein: CAWTGQGMNTEAFF.

This CDR3 reads CASSLDSGGDQETQYF. In nucleotides, the CDR3 is TGCGCCAGCAGCTTGGATAGTGGAGGGGACCAAGAGACCCAGTACTTC. V gene TRBV5-1 combines with J gene TRBJ2-5; weak D call: TRBD2 (6 bases). This CDR3 has 16 amino acids. V lost 0 bases, J lost 0 bases, and 12 bases lay in between. Germline loops: CDR1 SGHRS, CDR2 YFSETQ. Variable domain in full (rest from reference TRBV5-1 and TRBJ2-5): KAGVTQTPRYLIKTRGQQVTLSCSPISGHRSVSWYQQTPGQGLQFLFEYFSETQRNKGNFPGRFSGRQFSNSRSEMNVSTLELGDSALYLCASSLDSGGDQETQYFGPGTRLLVL.

J is TRBJ2-1 and V is TRBV6-6, with a possible D match to TRBD2 (6 bases). The CDR3 totals 16 residues. The germline V and J ends were trimmed by 0 bases and 2 bases, with 11 bases remaining between them. CDR1 and CDR2 (germline): MNHNY, SVGAGI (reference sequence). The CDR3 coding sequence is TGTGCCAGCAGTTACTCTACCGGGGGAACCTACAATGAGCAGTTCTTC. This translates into CASSYSTGGTYNEQFF.

The CDR3 here is CASSFGGFARTYEQYF. CDR3 in DNA: TGTGCCAGCAGCTTTGGAGGTTTCGCGCGGACCTACGAGCAGTACTTC. The V and J genes are TRBV11-3 and TRBJ2-7; D possibly corresponds to TRBD2 (5 bases). Looked up from germline, CDR1 is SGHNT and CDR2 is YENEEA. V gave up 3 bases and J gave up 2 bases, with 17 bases separating them. There are 16 residues in the CDR3.

The V gene is TRBV2, the J gene TRBJ1-5; possible D gene TRBD1, 5 bases. Per the germline V gene, CDR1 is SNHLY and CDR2 is FYNNEI. Trimming cost V 4 bases and J 7 bases, with 17 bases left between them. The CDR3 sequence is 15 residues long. CDR3: CASSAGQGGVQPQHF. In DNA, the CDR3 is TGTGCCAGCAGTGCTGGGCAGGGCGGGGTCCAGCCCCAGCATTTT.

The V call is TRBV7-2, the J call TRBJ2-1; 7 bases agree with TRBD2. Germline CDR1 and CDR2: SGHTA and FQGNSA. The CDR3 runs to 16 residues. V lost 2 bases and J lost 0; bases outside the gene matches: 4. The CDR3 nucleotides read TGTGCCAGCAGCTTAAGTGGCGGGAGCTCCTACAATGAGCAGTTCTTC. Translating it yields CASSLSGGSSYNEQFF. Based on the CDR3 plus reference TRBV7-2 and TRBJ2-1, the full variable domain is GAGVSQSPSNKVTEKGKDVELRCDPISGHTALYWYRQSLGQGLEFLIYFQGNSAPDKSGLPSDRFSAERTGGSVSTLTIQRTQQEDSAVYLCASSLSGGSSYNEQFFGPGTRLTVL.

This chain links TRBV19 with TRBJ1-5; tentatively, D is TRBD1 (5 bases). CDR3 length: 16 residues. The V gene's germline CDR1 is LNHDA and CDR2 SQIVND (reference sequence). The V end was cut by 6 bases, the J end by 1 base, with 16 bases between. The CDR3 DNA is TGTGCCAGTAGCCAAAGGCTCGGGGGAAGCAATCAGCCCCAGCATTTT. Protein: CASSQRLGGSNQPQHF.